The entry below describes one TCR beta chain. There are 18 residues in the CDR3. Per the germline V gene, CDR1 is SGHKS and CDR2 is YYEKEE (reference sequence). Trimming at V came to 4 bases and at J to 0 bases, leaving 10 bases not matched to a gene. The data were obtained in a study of blood T cell repertoires in COVID-19. Study context: The study drew acute and convalescent COVID-19 samples from the United States, Italy and Spain.

Original processing notes: Amplified reference gene primers provided the basis for estimating nucleated cell counts. Clones were read by immunoSEQ multiplex PCR, and TCRdb kept only the in-frame ones, dropping some. That table furnishes V, J and clone size, whereas the DNA furnished D and trimming. The sample carries fewer than 300,000 clones, 90% recorded once. Participants were aged about 18 to 90 years, lived in around 25 US areas, and enrolled virtually. This clonotype originated in a young woman who had recovered from COVID-19. The V call is TRBV5-5, the J call TRBJ1-6, with 7 bases lining up with TRBD1. Sequencing input: PBMCs or T cells enriched from blood (not recorded which). The CDR3 nucleotides are TGTGCCAGCAGCCTAGACAGGGACAGAAGCTCCTATAATTCACCCCTCCACTTT. As protein: CASSLDRDRSSYNSPLHF.